The 10 T cell receptor beta chains reported below all come from one sample, sequenced in a study of blood T cell repertoires in COVID-19. This table comes from immunoSEQ multiplex PCR, and its TCRdb copy is limited to in-frame clones, with some not included. The sample gives 200,000 to 250,000 clones, approximately 86% of which show up once; over 1% is in the top ten. Input material: peripheral blood. The receptors here all came from a woman in her thirties with COVID-19, enrolled during active disease.

This rearrangement joins TRBV19 to TRBJ2-7; D is unclear. The germline V and J ends were trimmed by 3 bases and 2 bases, with 8 bases remaining between them. This CDR3 contains 13 residues. CDR1 and CDR2 from the germline V gene are LNHDA and SQIVND (reference sequence). The CDR3 loop reads CASSMPGPYEQYF. The CDR3 nucleotides read TGTGCCAGTAGTATGCCGGGTCCCTACGAGCAGTACTTC.

This clone was seen more than once but under ten times. The rearrangement links TRBV24-1 to TRBJ1-2; D call uncertain. This CDR3 is 15 amino acids long. CDR1 is KGHDR, CDR2 SFDVKD, per germline. Between the trimmed V and J ends, which lost 5 bases and 0 bases, there was a span of 12 bases. The CDR3 loop is CATSGAGSTNYGYTF. CDR3 bases: TGTGCCACCAGTGGCGCAGGATCAACTAACTATGGCTACACCTTC.

This chain uses TRBV19 with TRBJ2-4; 7 bases map to TRBD2. The J segment lost 8 bases and the V segment lost 5 bases, leaving 3 bases of the junction unmatched. The CDR3 covers 12 residues. CDR1 and CDR2 (germline): LNHDA, SQIVND (reference sequence). The CDR3 spells CASSPAGDIQYF. CDR3 nucleotides: TGTGCCAGTAGTCCCGCGGGGGACATTCAGTACTTC.

The V and J genes are TRBV9 and TRBJ2-3; tentative D call: TRBD2 (6 bases). The germline CDR1 and CDR2 sequences are SGDLS and YYNGEE. Trimming left V 4 bases short and J 0 bases short, with 21 bases between. CDR3 length: 18 amino acids. CDR3 sequence reads: CASSPHGFRRESTDTQYF. CDR3 DNA sequence: TGTGCCAGCAGCCCCCACGGGTTTCGCCGGGAGAGCACAGATACGCAGTATTTT.

This chain links TRBV5-4 with TRBJ1-6; TRBD1 aligns across 11 bases. Germline CDR1 SGHNT, CDR2 YYREEE (reference sequence). There are 16 residues in the CDR3. V lost 4 bases and J lost 9; bases outside the gene matches: 9. CDR3 bases: TGTGCCAGCAGCCCAAAAGGGACAGGGGGGACTTCACCCCTCCACTTT. It yields the protein CASSPKGTGGTSPLHF.

The chain combines TRBV12-3 or TRBV12-4 with TRBJ2-1, with 7 positions matching TRBD1. This CDR3 comprises 13 residues. Trimming at V came to 5 bases and at J to 5 bases, leaving 3 bases not matched to a gene. CDR3 in amino acids: CASSLGQNNEQFF. In nucleotides, the CDR3 is TGTGCCAGCAGTCTGGGACAGAACAATGAGCAGTTCTTC.

This clone was seen only once. The chain has TRBV28 and TRBJ1-1, with D unclear. Germline V gene sequence: CDR1 MDHEN, CDR2 SYDVKM. V lost 2 bases and J lost 0, with 7 bases in between. This CDR3 has 14 residues. CDR3 bases: TGTGCCAGCAGTTTAGTGGCAGTGAACACTGAAGCTTTCTTT. Translated, it gives CASSLVAVNTEAFF.

The chain couples TRBV5-6 to TRBJ1-4, with 9 bases identical to TRBD1. After removal of 3 bases from V and 7 bases from J, the junction contained 4 bases not matched to a gene. CDR3 length equals 14 residues. Germline assignment: CDR1 SGHDT and CDR2 YYEEEE. CDR3 sequence reads: CASSWGTGTEKLFF. The DNA for the CDR3 is TGTGCCAGCAGCTGGGGGACAGGGACTGAAAAACTGTTTTTT.

This clone occurred once. The rearrangement joins TRBV19 to TRBJ2-1, with a weak D call TRBD2 (6 bases). CDR3 size: 12 residues. In germline, CDR1 is LNHDA, CDR2 SQIVND (reference sequence). V lost 5 bases, J lost 9 bases, and 11 bases lay in between. The CDR3 here is CASSGDSGEQFF. The CDR3 region has the DNA TGTGCCAGTAGTGGAGATAGCGGTGAGCAGTTCTTC.

V gene TRBV19 combines with J gene TRBJ1-2; D is possibly TRBD1 (6 bases). The V and J ends lost 4 bases and 9 bases respectively, with 15 bases between them. The CDR3 has 13 residues. Germline V gene lookup returns CDR1 LNHDA and CDR2 SQIVND (reference sequence). CDR3 coding DNA: TGTGCCAGTAGTACGACAGGACTTATGAGCTACACCTTC. This translates into CASSTTGLMSYTF.